This TCR beta chain is from a study of patients and donors after allogeneic stem cell transplantation. This clonotype came up many times. V dropped 4 bases and J dropped 6 bases, with 6 bases sitting between them. This CDR3 has 11 amino acids. TCRdb re-analysed the RT-PCR reads in MiXCR, keeping a single row per CDR3 protein. The sample lists approximately 57,000 distinct CDR3 sequences; about an eighth were seen once. The sample was blood, either unsorted or a sorted T cell fraction (not recorded which). This sequence originates from a human donor who was either an allogeneic HSCT recipient or a stem cell or donor lymphocyte infusion donor (not recorded which). It is not recorded whose cells these are; they may come from a transplant donor. The rearrangement links TRBV12-3 or TRBV12-4 to TRBJ1-1; D remains unclear. The CDR3 reads CASSSSPEAFF. The CDR3 nucleotides are TGTGCCAGCAGTTCGTCCCCTGAAGCTTTCTTT.